A selection of T cell receptor beta chains follows, all from one sample in a study of OX40 agonist ivuxolimab in advanced cancers. The protocol was immunoSEQ multiplex PCR, while the TCRdb copy is restricted to in-frame clones and leaves out a portion. The repertoire includes roughly 80,000 clones, over 90% of them detected once, and around 0.7% sits in the top ten. The sample in question was CD4+ or CD8+ T cells sorted from blood, obtained in a trial of the OX40 agonist ivuxolimab. These receptors originate from an adult with an advanced solid tumor such as melanoma, head and neck, liver or kidney cancer. CDR3s include the opening cysteine and the closing phenylalanine or tryptophan. The D gene is left open where the match is weak. Some rows have no size entry. The others give once, few or many, or a class for an expanded clone.

>TRBV19|.|TRBD1|TRBJ1-2
CASSIVQGNGYTF
TGTGCCAGTAGTATAGTACAGGGGAATGGCTACACCTTC
>TRBV18|.|.|TRBJ2-3
CASSGQRSTDTQYF
TGTGCCAGCTCCGGACAGAGGAGCACAGATACGCAGTATTTT
>TRBV18|.|TRBD1|TRBJ2-7
CASRDSYEQYF
TGTGCCAGCCGGGACAGCTACGAGCAGTACTTC
>TRBV7-8|.|.|TRBJ2-7
CASSAYRVYEQYF
TGTGCCAGCAGCGCTTACAGGGTTTACGAGCAGTACTTC
>TRBV29-1|.|TRBD2|TRBJ2-1
CSVYNRGPPPLTSGRRNEQFF
TGCAGCGTTTATAACAGGGGGCCCCCCCCTCTTACTAGCGGGAGGCGCAATGAGCAGTTCTTC
>TRBV5-1|once|.|TRBJ1-4
CASSLEGANNEKLFF
TGCGCCAGCAGCTTGGAAGGGGCTAATAATGAAAAACTGTTTTTT
>TRBV18|.|TRBD2|TRBJ2-1
CASSFGLAGTNEQFF
TGTGCCAGCTCATTCGGACTAGCGGGGACAAATGAGCAGTTCTTC
>TRBV5-1|.|TRBD2|TRBJ2-1
CASSVPTSGRGNEQFF
TGCGCCAGCAGCGTCCCGACTAGCGGGAGGGGTAATGAGCAGTTCTTC
>TRBV7-2|.|TRBD1|TRBJ2-1
CASSLKTGTYNEQFF
TGTGCCAGCAGCTTAAAGACAGGGACCTACAATGAGCAGTTCTTC
>TRBV29-1|.|.|TRBJ2-3
CSVESGSGHTDTQYF
TGCAGCGTTGAATCGGGGTCAGGACACACAGATACGCAGTATTTT
>TRBV7-2|.|TRBD2|TRBJ2-7
CASSTTSGSTEQYF
TGTGCCAGCAGCACGACTAGCGGGAGTACCGAGCAGTACTTC
>TRBV28|.|TRBD2|TRBJ2-7
CASSSIAGGSYEQYF
TGTGCCAGCAGTTCGATAGCGGGAGGCAGCTACGAGCAGTACTTC
>TRBV2|.|.|TRBJ2-3
CASRAGTDTQYF
TGTGCCAGCAGGGCCGGCACAGATACGCAGTATTTT
>TRBV6-4|.|.|TRBJ2-7
CASSDSSEEVASYEQYF
TGTGCCAGCAGTGACTCGAGTGAGGAGGTTGCCTCCTACGAGCAGTACTTC
>TRBV9|.|.|TRBJ1-1
CASSVVAQVGTEAFF
TGTGCCAGCAGCGTAGTGGCACAGGTAGGCACTGAAGCTTTCTTT
>TRBV5-5|.|TRBD1|TRBJ1-2
CASSFPGQGRGYTF
TGTGCCAGCAGCTTTCCGGGACAGGGACGGGGCTACACCTTC
>TRBV5-8|.|.|TRBJ2-7
CATYEQYF
TGTGCCACCTACGAGCAGTACTTC
>TRBV28|.|.|TRBJ2-2
CASSFFGRTGELFF
TGTGCCAGCAGTTTTTTCGGACGGACCGGGGAGCTGTTTTTT
>TRBV7-9|.|.|TRBJ2-3
CASSTSTDTQYF
TGTGCCAGCAGCACTAGCACAGATACGCAGTATTTT